This T cell receptor beta chain is drawn from a study of OX40 agonist ivuxolimab in advanced cancers. About the study: A partial response was reached by three patients: one with hepatocellular carcinoma and two with cutaneous melanoma. Whole-study findings and limits: Among the lowest levels of clonal expansion were found in partial responders at 0.1-3.0 mg/kg. Expanded clones were, on average, more numerous among CD8+ T cells than CD4+.

Patients who had autoimmune disease history or got systemic immunosuppression were left out. Data came from immunoSEQ multiplex PCR; TCRdb stores just in-frame clones and leaves some out. The data hold roughly 56,000 clones, with 65% to 90% observed a single time. Comment on this clone: The antigen is unknown.

Looked up from germline, CDR1 is SGDLS and CDR2 is YYNGEE. This CDR3 has 14 residues. V gave up 4 bases and J gave up 4 bases, with 11 bases separating them. The sample here was CD4+ or CD8+ T cells sorted from blood, taken in a trial of the OX40 agonist ivuxolimab. The chain joins TRBV9 to TRBJ2-2, with D perhaps matching TRBD1 or TRBD2 (5 bases each). The TCR sequence derives from an adult with an advanced solid tumor such as melanoma, head and neck, liver or kidney cancer. CDR3 region: CASSTGPSTGELFF. Here the CDR3 DNA reads TGTGCCAGCAGCACGGGACCGAGCACCGGGGAGCTGTTTTTT.